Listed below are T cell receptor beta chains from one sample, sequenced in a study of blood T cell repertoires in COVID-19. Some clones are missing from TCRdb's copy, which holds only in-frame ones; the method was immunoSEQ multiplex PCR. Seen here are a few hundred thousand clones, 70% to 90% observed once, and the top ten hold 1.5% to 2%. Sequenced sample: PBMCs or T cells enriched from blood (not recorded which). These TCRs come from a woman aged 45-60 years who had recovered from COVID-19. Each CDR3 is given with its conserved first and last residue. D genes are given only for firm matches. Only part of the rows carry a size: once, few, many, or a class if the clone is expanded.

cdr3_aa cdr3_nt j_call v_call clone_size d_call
CASSPRRGHNSPLHF TGTGCCAGCAGTCCTCGAAGGGGGCACAATTCACCCCTCCACTTT TRBJ1-6 TRBV27 . TRBD1
CTLVAAVEGQYF TGCACCCTGGTAGCTGCTGTTGAGGGGCAGTATTTT TRBJ2-3 TRBV1 few .
CASSTDRGQGEQFF TGCGCCAGCAGCACGGACAGGGGCCAGGGTGAGCAGTTCTTC TRBJ2-1 TRBV5-1 . TRBD1
CASSEAFTGTGQEKLFF TGTGCCAGCAGTGAAGCCTTCACCGGGACAGGGCAGGAAAAACTGTTTTTT TRBJ1-4 TRBV6-1 . TRBD1
CAWSVGGAGGTEAFF TGTGCCTGGAGTGTAGGCGGGGCTGGGGGCACTGAAGCTTTCTTT TRBJ1-1 TRBV30 . .
CASSLYGTNTEAFF TGTGCCAGCAGTTTATATGGGACAAACACTGAAGCTTTCTTT TRBJ1-1 TRBV28 few .
CASSTTGTYQPQHF TGTGCCAGCAGTACGACAGGGACGTATCAGCCCCAGCATTTT TRBJ1-5 TRBV28 . TRBD1
CASSLNSGEGSPLHF TGTGCCAGCAGCTTAAACAGCGGGGAAGGTTCACCCCTCCACTTT TRBJ1-6 TRBV7-8 . .
CASSLGPGLAGPQYF TGTGCCAGCAGCTTAGGGCCGGGACTAGCGGGTCCGCAGTATTTT TRBJ2-3 TRBV7-8 . TRBD2
CASSIDFSSYNEQFF TGTGCCAGCAGTATAGACTTTAGCTCCTACAATGAGCAGTTCTTC TRBJ2-1 TRBV27 . .
CATTTGLAGTDTQYF TGTGCCACTACCACGGGACTAGCGGGCACAGATACGCAGTATTTT TRBJ2-3 TRBV2 . TRBD2
CASSSGRTDNSPLHF TGTGCCAGCAGCTCAGGCAGAACAGATAATTCACCCCTCCACTTT TRBJ1-6 TRBV4-2 once .
CASSFGGQGMYEQYF TGTGCCAGCAGTTTCGGCGGACAGGGGATGTACGAGCAGTACTTC TRBJ2-7 TRBV27 . TRBD1
CASSLGVTDTQYF TGTGCCAGCAGCTTAGGAGTCACAGATACGCAGTATTTT TRBJ2-3 TRBV11-2 . .
CASSPTVRHHMDTEAFF TGTGCCAGCTCACCGACGGTGAGACACCATATGGACACTGAAGCTTTCTTT TRBJ1-1 TRBV18 . .
CASSLPGQGKDEQYF TGTGCCAGCAGCTTGCCGGGACAGGGGAAGGACGAGCAGTACTTC TRBJ2-7 TRBV7-9 . TRBD1
CASSFTSGPYEQYF TGTGCCAGCAGTTTCACTAGCGGGCCTTACGAGCAGTACTTC TRBJ2-7 TRBV27 . TRBD2
CASSEFGGTAYEQYF TGTGCCAGCAGTGAATTCGGCGGGACCGCCTACGAGCAGTACTTC TRBJ2-7 TRBV6-1 many .
CASTPGTGYTEAFF TGTGCCAGCACGCCCGGGACAGGATACACTGAAGCTTTCTTT TRBJ1-1 TRBV28 . TRBD1
CSVELTSGRYYEQFF TGCAGCGTTGAGTTGACTAGCGGGAGGTACTATGAGCAGTTCTTC TRBJ2-1 TRBV29-1 . TRBD2
CASSRTTPYNEQFF TGCGCCAGCAGTCGGACTACCCCCTACAATGAGCAGTTCTTC TRBJ2-1 TRBV5-1 few .
CASGGLAEETYEQYF TGTGCCAGCGGAGGACTAGCGGAGGAAACCTACGAGCAGTACTTC TRBJ2-7 TRBV4-2 . TRBD2
CASSYSRDRPNTEAFF TGTGCCAGCAGTTACTCCCGGGACAGACCGAACACTGAAGCTTTCTTT TRBJ1-1 TRBV6-5 . TRBD1
CASSLGDSFFYSGYTF TGTGCCAGCAGCTTAGGGGACAGCTTCTTTTACAGTGGCTACACCTTC TRBJ1-2 TRBV11-3 . TRBD1
CASSFFPSGSRTDTQYF TGTGCCAGCAGTTTTTTTCCGAGCGGGAGTAGGACAGATACGCAGTATTTT TRBJ2-3 TRBV27 . TRBD2
CASSNPGQESYEQYF TGTGCCAGCAGTAACCCGGGACAGGAATCCTACGAGCAGTACTTC TRBJ2-7 TRBV28 . TRBD1
CASSTPQGTGGYGYTF TGTGCCAGTAGTACCCCCCAAGGGACAGGGGGCTATGGCTACACCTTC TRBJ1-2 TRBV19 . TRBD1
CASRNRGLEKLFF TGTGCCAGCCGTAACAGGGGTTTGGAAAAACTGTTTTTT TRBJ1-4 TRBV27 . TRBD1
CASSYRGIGSEQYF TGCGCCAGCAGCTATAGGGGAATTGGGTCCGAGCAGTACTTC TRBJ2-7 TRBV5-1 . .
CASSEWRGTATNEKLFF TGTGCCAGCAGTGAATGGCGGGGAACGGCAACTAATGAAAAACTGTTTTTT TRBJ1-4 TRBV6-1 few .
CASSNTGINSNQPQHF TGTGCCAGCAGCAACACAGGGATTAATAGCAATCAGCCCCAGCATTTT TRBJ1-5 TRBV5-6 . .
CASSGGRRSSYEQYF TGTGCCAGTAGCGGGGGACGCAGGAGCTCCTACGAGCAGTACTTC TRBJ2-7 TRBV19 . .